The present entry profiles one TCR beta chain with its context. What it binds is not known. Germline V gives CDR1 ENHRY, CDR2 SYGVKD. CDR3 size: 15 residues. Trimming took 4 bases from V and 5 from J, leaving 15 bases between them. The sample comes from a study of T cell repertoires in cytomegalovirus infection. Notes on the study in general: The study found HLA-C-restricted CMV-specific TCR beta clonotypes dominating the ex vivo response. Carriers of CMV plus the relevant HLA were identified by cumulative public TCR beta family frequency.

TCRdb independently ran MiXCR on the reads; one entry per CDR3 protein. The sample has fewer than 900,000 distinct CDR3 sequences; almost 30% are singletons. The chain carries TRBV10-3 and TRBJ2-1; TRBD1 is a possible D gene (6 bases). Source: cultured CD8+ T cells from PBMCs, taken from culture after CMV antigen stimulation. The sequence was obtained from a human donor in good health (CMV status not recorded). Some clones in this sample may be carry-over from other donors' samples. The CDR3 loop reads CAISGPGQGDNEQFF. The CDR3 DNA reads TGTGCCATCAGTGGTCCGGGACAAGGGGACAATGAGCAGTTCTTC.